This T cell receptor beta chain was profiled in a study of cytomegalovirus exposure and HLA in healthy donors. The primer mix had 60 Vbeta and 13 Jbeta primers. The repertoire was sequenced with immunoSEQ multiplex PCR; TCRdb's copy has only in-frame clones and lacks some. The sample consists of around 150,000 clones, roughly 80% of them appearing once. The length of the CDR3 is 14 residues. V shed 6 bases and J shed 3 bases, with 15 bases lying between them. The germline CDR1 and CDR2 sequences are MDHEN and SYDVKM. Findings and limits, study-wide: According to an earlier analysis, most TCR beta V segments yielded productive rearrangements about 90% or about 30% of the time.

Concerning this clone itself: The antigen remains undetermined.

This TCR derives from a woman in her 50s in good health and CMV-seronegative. Sequencing was performed on PBMCs. The chain couples TRBV28 to TRBJ2-7; D unresolved. The CDR3 is CASSLVLSLYEQYF. The CDR3 region has the DNA TGTGCCAGCAGCTTGGTTTTGAGCCTCTACGAGCAGTACTTC.